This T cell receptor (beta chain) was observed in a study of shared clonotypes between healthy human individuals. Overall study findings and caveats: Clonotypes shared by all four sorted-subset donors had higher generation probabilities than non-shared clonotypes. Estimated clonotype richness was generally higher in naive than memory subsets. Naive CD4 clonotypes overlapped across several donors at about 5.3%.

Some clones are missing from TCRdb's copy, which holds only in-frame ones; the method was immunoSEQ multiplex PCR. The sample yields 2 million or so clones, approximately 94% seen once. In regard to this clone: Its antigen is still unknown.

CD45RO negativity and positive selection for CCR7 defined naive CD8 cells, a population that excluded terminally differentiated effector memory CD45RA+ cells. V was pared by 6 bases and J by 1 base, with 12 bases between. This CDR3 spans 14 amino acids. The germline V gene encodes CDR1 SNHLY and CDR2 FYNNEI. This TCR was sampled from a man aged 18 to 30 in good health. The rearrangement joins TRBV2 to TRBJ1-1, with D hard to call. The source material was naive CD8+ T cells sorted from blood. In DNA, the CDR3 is TGTGCCAGCAGGAAAGGGAGGGAGAACACTGAAGCTTTCTTT. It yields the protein CASRKGRENTEAFF.